These 24 T cell receptor beta chains were sequenced from one sample in a study of T cell responses to AZD1222 COVID-19 vaccine. The method was immunoSEQ multiplex PCR; TCRdb's version includes in-frame clones alone and lacks a portion of them. Here the sample spans about 150,000 clones, just over 90% being singletons. Sequencing was performed on peripheral blood, taken on day 0 of MenACWY control vaccination. The receptor source for this set is an adult in good health.

Here the CDR3 reads CASSTGAGADTQYF. The CDR3 DNA is TGTGCCAGCAGCACGGGGGCAGGGGCAGATACGCAGTATTTT. The chain recombines TRBV6-5 with TRBJ2-3; D may correspond to TRBD1 or TRBD2 (6 bases each). The V gene's germline CDR1 is MNHEY and CDR2 SVGAGI. The V end lost 6 bases, the J end lost 4 bases, and 14 bases lay between the germline ends. The CDR3 is made up of 14 amino acids.

This chain uses TRBV27 with TRBJ2-7; 10 bases are shared with TRBD1. Unmatched junction bases numbered 7, after V lost 5 bases and J lost 6 bases. The CDR3 spans 14 residues. From germline, CDR1 is MNHEY and CDR2 SMNVEV (reference sequence). CDR3: CASSRGQGKGEQYF. The CDR3 DNA is TGTGCCAGCAGTCGGGGACAGGGGAAAGGCGAGCAGTACTTC.

The chain employs TRBV28 and TRBJ1-2; possible D gene TRBD1, 6 bases. The CDR3 totals 16 residues. V lost 2 bases, J lost 5 bases, and 18 bases lay in between. Germline CDR1 reads MDHEN; CDR2 reads SYDVKM. The CDR3 protein is CASSLRGGREAYGYTF. CDR3 sequence (DNA): TGTGCCAGCAGTTTAAGGGGGGGCAGAGAAGCATATGGCTACACCTTC.

This chain joins TRBV19 and TRBJ2-3, with D perhaps assigned TRBD1 or TRBD2 (6 bases each). This CDR3 spans 14 amino acids. Looked up from germline, CDR1 is LNHDA and CDR2 is SQIVND (reference sequence). The V end was cut by 10 bases, the J end by 6 bases, with 20 bases between. The CDR3 sequence: CATTRDLGGDTQYF. The CDR3, as DNA: TGTGCCACAACCCGGGACCTAGGGGGGGATACGCAGTATTTT.

V gene TRBV28 combines with J gene TRBJ1-3; D is uncertain. Germline CDR1 reads MDHEN; CDR2 reads SYDVKM. This CDR3 contains 14 residues. Trimming removed 4 bases at V and 4 bases at J, with 11 bases between. CDR3 in amino acids: CASSSAGVGNTIYF. In nucleotides, the CDR3 is TGTGCCAGCAGTTCCGCGGGCGTCGGAAACACCATATATTTT.

This clone was found once. The V and J genes are TRBV5-1 and TRBJ2-7, with TRBD2 identical over 15 bases. Germline values: CDR1 SGHRS, CDR2 YFSETQ. V shed 3 bases and J 4 bases; nucleotides not matched to a gene: 5. This CDR3 is built from 16 residues. The CDR3 DNA follows: TGCGCCAGCAGCTGGACTAGCGGGAGGGCCGAATACGAGCAGTACTTC. It encodes CASSWTSGRAEYEQYF.

V usage is TRBV3-1 (or the pseudogene TRBV3-2) and J usage is TRBJ1-2; no clear D gene. This CDR3 contains 15 residues. Germline values: CDR1 LGHDT, CDR2 YNNKEL (reference sequence). Trimming removed 1 base at V and 4 bases at J, with 13 bases between. CDR3 amino acids: CASSQARVYGYGYTF. DNA for the CDR3: TGTGCCAGCAGCCAAGCCCGGGTTTATGGCTATGGCTACACCTTC.

A note on this clone: Within the sample, other DNA sequences also encode this same CDR3. The chain employs TRBV25-1 and TRBJ2-7; D is ambiguous. Per germline, CDR1 MGHDK and CDR2 SYGVNS. V dropped 0 bases and J dropped 5 bases, with 2 bases sitting between them. This CDR3 has 11 residues. As DNA, the CDR3 is TGTGCCAGCAGTGAATACCACGAGCAGTACTTC. This encodes CASSEYHEQYF.

The chain links TRBV24-1 to TRBJ1-5; no clear D. The germline V and J ends were trimmed by 2 bases and 2 bases, with 12 bases remaining between them. The CDR3 length is 16 residues. Germline V gene sequence: CDR1 KGHDR, CDR2 SFDVKD. The CDR3 sequence: CATSDWAAGGNQPQHF. The DNA for the CDR3 is TGTGCCACCAGTGATTGGGCAGCCGGGGGCAATCAGCCCCAGCATTTT.

This clone was recorded only once. The genes are TRBV7-9 and TRBJ2-1; 11 bases fit TRBD1. Germline V gives CDR1 SEHNR, CDR2 FQNEAQ (reference sequence). Germline trimming cut 5 bases from V and 8 bases from J; bases unmatched to any gene: 8. The CDR3 extends over 15 amino acids. CDR3 in amino acids: CASSPRTGGIDEQFF. For the CDR3, the DNA is TGTGCCAGCAGCCCCCGGACAGGGGGCATCGATGAGCAGTTCTTC.

The chain recombines TRBV30 with TRBJ2-1, with D tentatively TRBD2 (5 bases). CDR3 length: 11 residues. Germline V gene sequence: CDR1 GTSNPN, CDR2 SVGIG (reference sequence). Trimming pared 0 bases from V and 8 bases from J, leaving 5 bases between. CDR3 sequence: CAWSVLDEQFF. DNA for the CDR3: TGTGCCTGGAGTGTACTAGATGAGCAGTTCTTC.

The V call is TRBV5-1, the J call TRBJ2-3; possible D gene TRBD2, 6 bases. Trimming shortened V by 7 bases and J by 2 bases, and 17 bases separated the two germline ends. CDR1 SGHRS and CDR2 YFSETQ come from the germline V gene. This CDR3 is built from 15 residues. The CDR3 region is CASEGGDPLTDTQYF. The CDR3 DNA reads TGCGCCAGCGAAGGAGGGGACCCTCTCACAGATACGCAGTATTTT.

The chain has TRBV4-1 and TRBJ1-5, with D unresolved. Germline lookup yields CDR1 MGHRA and CDR2 YSYEKL. The CDR3 sequence is 16 residues long. V lost 0 bases and J lost 5, with 14 bases in between. The chain's CDR3 is CASSQDLGPADQPQHF. In DNA form, the CDR3 reads TGCGCCAGCAGCCAAGATCTGGGCCCGGCGGATCAGCCCCAGCATTTT.

The chain has TRBV6-5 and TRBJ2-7; D possibly corresponds to TRBD1 (6 bases). This CDR3 comprises 13 residues. Germline CDR1 is MNHEY and CDR2 is SVGAGI. The V and J ends lost 8 bases and 3 bases respectively, with 14 bases between them. The CDR3 DNA follows: TGTGCCAGCTTGGGCAGGGGCATCTACGAGCAGTACTTC. As protein: CASLGRGIYEQYF.

This chain links TRBV7-3 with TRBJ2-5; 9 bases map to TRBD2. CDR1 is SGHTA and CDR2 is FQGTGA in the germline V gene. After removal of 0 bases from V and 5 bases from J, the junction contained 4 bases not matched to a gene. The CDR3 spans 15 residues. The CDR3 spells CASSLTSGGRETQYF. CDR3 bases: TGTGCCAGCAGCTTAACTAGCGGGGGTCGGGAGACCCAGTACTTC.

This clone was seen once. This chain uses TRBV12-5 with TRBJ1-5; tentatively, D is TRBD1 (6 bases). Germline-derived CDR1 and CDR2 are LGHNT and FRNRAP. Trimming left V 1 base short and J 7 bases short, with 11 bases between. The length of the CDR3 is 14 residues. The CDR3 is CASGLGQGFQPQHF. CDR3 sequence (DNA): TGTGCTAGTGGTTTGGGGCAGGGGTTCCAGCCCCAGCATTTT.

CDR3 amino acids: CASSNRDSGSPLHF. The CDR3 DNA is TGTGCCAGTAGCAACCGGGATTCCGGTTCACCCCTCCACTTT. The chain employs TRBV19 and TRBJ1-6, with D hard to call. V was pared by 6 bases and J by 9 bases, with 15 bases between. CDR3 length equals 14 residues. Germline-derived CDR1 and CDR2 are LNHDA and SQIVND (reference sequence).

The chain carries TRBV4-1 and TRBJ1-2, with D possibly being TRBD1 (5 bases). The CDR3 is made up of 15 amino acids. Deletions cut 0 bases from V and 4 bases from J, with 12 bases between. Looked up from germline, CDR1 is MGHRA and CDR2 is YSYEKL. CDR3: CASSQDGAGSYGYTF. DNA for the CDR3: TGCGCCAGCAGCCAAGATGGGGCGGGCAGCTATGGCTACACCTTC.

This rearrangement joins TRBV4-1 to TRBJ2-7; D perhaps matches TRBD1 (6 bases). Per germline, CDR1 MGHRA and CDR2 YSYEKL. CDR3 length: 15 amino acids. The V end was cut by 6 bases, the J end by 0 bases, with 15 bases between. In DNA form, the CDR3 reads TGCGCCAGCAGTTACAGGGCGACGGACTCCTACGAGCAGTACTTC. Its translation is CASSYRATDSYEQYF.

This clone appeared a few times. The rearrangement links TRBV27 to TRBJ2-5, with 9 bases lining up with TRBD1. With 6 bases clipped from V and 3 bases from J, the junction kept 8 bases outside the gene matches. Germline CDR1 reads MNHEY; CDR2 reads SMNVEV (reference sequence). The CDR3 has 15 residues. The CDR3 loop reads CASRGAGTGKETQYF. The CDR3 DNA is TGTGCCAGCAGGGGAGCCGGGACAGGGAAAGAGACCCAGTACTTC.

The chain carries TRBV28 and TRBJ1-4; TRBD1 is a possible D gene (5 bases). CDR3 length equals 16 residues. Trimming shortened V by 7 bases and J by 14 bases, and 29 bases separated the two germline ends. Germline loops: CDR1 MDHEN, CDR2 SYDVKM. The CDR3 nucleotides read TGTGCCAGCATCCCCCGGGGGGAGCATCTCAGAGTCGGGCTGTTTTTT. As protein: CASIPRGEHLRVGLFF.

This chain connects TRBV3-1 (or the pseudogene TRBV3-2) to TRBJ2-7, with D maybe TRBD1 (6 bases). Germline V gene data show CDR1 as LGHDT and CDR2 as YNNKEL (reference sequence). Trimming removed 5 bases at V and 4 bases at J, with 12 bases between. This CDR3 has 13 residues. CDR3 bases: TGTGCCAGCAGCTATCTGGACAGATACGAGCAGTACTTC. Translating gives CASSYLDRYEQYF.

The chain uses TRBV21-1 and TRBJ1-1. TRBV21-1 is marked as a pseudogene. CDR3 length equals 15 residues. DNA of the CDR3: TGTGCCAGCAGCAAAGGAGGAAGAATGAACACTGAAGCTTTCTTT. This translates into CASSKGGRMNTEAFF.

This chain connects TRBV7-9 to TRBJ1-4; D is perhaps TRBD1 (6 bases). V lost 3 bases, J lost 7 bases, and 18 bases lay in between. The CDR3 consists of 16 residues. CDR1 is SEHNR and CDR2 is FQNEAQ in the germline V gene (reference sequence). Written as DNA, the CDR3 is TGTGCCAGCAGCTTGGGAGGGAGTTCAGGGGTTGAAAAACTGTTTTTT. This encodes CASSLGGSSGVEKLFF.